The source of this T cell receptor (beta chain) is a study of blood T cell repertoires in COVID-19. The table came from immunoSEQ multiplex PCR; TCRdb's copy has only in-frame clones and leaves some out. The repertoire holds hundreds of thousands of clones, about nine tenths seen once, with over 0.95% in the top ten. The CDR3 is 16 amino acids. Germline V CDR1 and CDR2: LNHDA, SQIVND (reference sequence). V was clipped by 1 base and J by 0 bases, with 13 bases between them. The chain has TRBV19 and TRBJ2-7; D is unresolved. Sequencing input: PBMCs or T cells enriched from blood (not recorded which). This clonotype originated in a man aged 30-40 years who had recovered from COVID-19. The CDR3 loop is CASSIGGGLSSYEQYF. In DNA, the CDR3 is TGTGCCAGTAGTATAGGAGGCGGTCTAAGCTCCTACGAGCAGTACTTC.